This T cell receptor beta chain was identified in a study of Graves' ophthalmopathy and Graves' hyperthyroidism. Investigators amplified TCR beta CDR3 regions from RNA transcripts. First-round RT-PCR relied on HTBI primers, and a second-round multiplex PCR came next. TCRdb re-derived calls from the multiplex PCR reads in MiXCR, one entry per CDR3 protein. The sample holds about 620,000 distinct CDR3 sequences, roughly 20% seen once. A word on this clonotype: Its cognate antigen is unknown.

Points from the study as a whole: Classification of ophthalmopathy versus stable hyperthyroidism by a 13-signature model yielded about 90% sensitivity and roughly 80% specificity.

Ophthalmopathy not arising within 18 months of follow-up defined hyperthyroidism as stable. This clonotype was sampled from a woman aged 18 to 35 with stable Graves' hyperthyroidism. Some clones in this sample may be carry-over from other donors' samples. The sequenced sample consisted of peripheral blood.

DNA for the CDR3: TGTGCCTACGGGACTAGCGGAGTGGAGGAGCAGTACTTC. Encoded protein: CAYGTSGVEEQYF. This chain joins TRBV7-9 and TRBJ2-7; TRBD2 matches 11 bases. Germline CDR1 is SEHNR and CDR2 is FQNEAQ (reference sequence). J gave up 7 bases and V 11 bases, and 10 bases lay outside the gene matches. CDR3 length: 13 residues.